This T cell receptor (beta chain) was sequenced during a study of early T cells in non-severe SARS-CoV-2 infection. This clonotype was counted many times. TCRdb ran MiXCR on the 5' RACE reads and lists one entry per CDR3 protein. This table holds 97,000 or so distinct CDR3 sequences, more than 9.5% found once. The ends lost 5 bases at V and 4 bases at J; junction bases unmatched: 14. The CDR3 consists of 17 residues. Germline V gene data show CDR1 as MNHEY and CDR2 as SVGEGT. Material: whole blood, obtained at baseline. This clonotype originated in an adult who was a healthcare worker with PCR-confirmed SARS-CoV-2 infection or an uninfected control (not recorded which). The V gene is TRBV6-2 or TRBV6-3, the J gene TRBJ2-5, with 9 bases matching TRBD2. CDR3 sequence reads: CASSDYLIAGDGETQYF. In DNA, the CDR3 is TGTGCCAGCAGTGACTACCTAATAGCGGGAGATGGAGAGACCCAGTACTTC.